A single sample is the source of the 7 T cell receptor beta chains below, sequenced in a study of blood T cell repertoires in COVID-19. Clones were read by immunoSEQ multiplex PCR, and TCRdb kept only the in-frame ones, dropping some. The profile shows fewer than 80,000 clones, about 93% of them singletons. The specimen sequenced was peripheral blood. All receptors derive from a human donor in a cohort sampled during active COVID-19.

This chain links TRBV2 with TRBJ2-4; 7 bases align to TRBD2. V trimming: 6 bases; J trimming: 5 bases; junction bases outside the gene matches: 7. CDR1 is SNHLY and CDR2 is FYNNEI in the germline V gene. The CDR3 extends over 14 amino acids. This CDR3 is CASREGRGQNIQYF. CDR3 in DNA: TGTGCCAGCAGGGAGGGGAGGGGCCAAAACATTCAGTACTTC.

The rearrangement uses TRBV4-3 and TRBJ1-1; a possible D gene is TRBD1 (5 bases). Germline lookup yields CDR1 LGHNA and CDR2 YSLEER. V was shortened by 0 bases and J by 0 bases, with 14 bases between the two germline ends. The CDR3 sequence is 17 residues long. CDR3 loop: CASSQDKRGRLNTEAFF. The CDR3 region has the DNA TGCGCCAGCAGCCAAGATAAGCGGGGCAGATTGAACACTGAAGCTTTCTTT.

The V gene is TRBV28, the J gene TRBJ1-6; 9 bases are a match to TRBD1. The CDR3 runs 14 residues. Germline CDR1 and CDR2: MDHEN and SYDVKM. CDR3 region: CAAFTGGLRKPLHF. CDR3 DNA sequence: TGTGCGGCTTTTACAGGGGGCCTAAGGAAACCCCTCCACTTT. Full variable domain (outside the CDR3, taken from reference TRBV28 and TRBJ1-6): DVKVTQSSRYLVKRTGEKVFLECVQDMDHENMFWYRQDPGLGLRLIYFSYDVKMKEKGDIPEGYSVSREKKERFSLILESASTNQTSMYLCAAFTGGLRKPLHFGNGTRLTVT.

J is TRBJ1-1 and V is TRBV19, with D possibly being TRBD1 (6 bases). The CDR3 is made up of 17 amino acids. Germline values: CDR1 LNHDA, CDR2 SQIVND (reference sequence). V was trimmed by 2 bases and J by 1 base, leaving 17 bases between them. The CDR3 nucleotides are TGTGCCAGTAGTATAAGTTACAGGGTGGCCCCGAACACTGAAGCTTTCTTT. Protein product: CASSISYRVAPNTEAFF.

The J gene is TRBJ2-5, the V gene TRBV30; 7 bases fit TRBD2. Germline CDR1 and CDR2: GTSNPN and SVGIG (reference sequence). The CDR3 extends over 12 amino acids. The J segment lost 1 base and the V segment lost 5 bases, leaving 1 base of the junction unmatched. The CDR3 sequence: CAWERGQETQYF. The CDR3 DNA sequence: TGTGCCTGGGAGCGGGGCCAAGAGACCCAGTACTTC.

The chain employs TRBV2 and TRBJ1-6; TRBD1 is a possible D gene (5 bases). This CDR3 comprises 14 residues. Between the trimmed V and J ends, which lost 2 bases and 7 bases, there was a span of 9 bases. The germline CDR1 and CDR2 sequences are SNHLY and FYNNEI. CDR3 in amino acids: CASSERGENSPLHF. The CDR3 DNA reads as TGTGCCAGCAGTGAACGGGGGGAGAATTCACCCCTCCACTTT.

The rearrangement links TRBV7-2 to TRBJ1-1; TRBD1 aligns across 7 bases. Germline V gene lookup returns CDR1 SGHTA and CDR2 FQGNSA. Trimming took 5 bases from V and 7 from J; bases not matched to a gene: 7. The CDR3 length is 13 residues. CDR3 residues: CASSVTGEVEAFF. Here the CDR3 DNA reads TGTGCCAGCAGCGTAACAGGGGAAGTTGAAGCTTTCTTT.